This TCR beta chain comes out of a study of OX40 agonist ivuxolimab in advanced cancers. Assay used: immunoSEQ multiplex PCR; TCRdb lists only in-frame clones, some missing. The sample carries roughly 20,000 clones, 74% recorded once. CDR1 LGHNA and CDR2 YSLEER come from the germline V gene. This CDR3 is 17 amino acids long. The V end was cut by 0 bases, the J end by 5 bases, with 17 bases between. The source was CD4+ or CD8+ T cells sorted from blood, collected in a trial of the OX40 agonist ivuxolimab. The J gene is TRBJ2-1, the V gene TRBV4-3; D is ambiguous. This sequence was found in an adult with an advanced solid tumor such as melanoma, head and neck, liver or kidney cancer. This chain's CDR3 is CASSQEIPPGRNNEQFF. CDR3 DNA sequence: TGCGCCAGCAGCCAAGAAATACCCCCCGGGCGGAACAATGAGCAGTTCTTC.